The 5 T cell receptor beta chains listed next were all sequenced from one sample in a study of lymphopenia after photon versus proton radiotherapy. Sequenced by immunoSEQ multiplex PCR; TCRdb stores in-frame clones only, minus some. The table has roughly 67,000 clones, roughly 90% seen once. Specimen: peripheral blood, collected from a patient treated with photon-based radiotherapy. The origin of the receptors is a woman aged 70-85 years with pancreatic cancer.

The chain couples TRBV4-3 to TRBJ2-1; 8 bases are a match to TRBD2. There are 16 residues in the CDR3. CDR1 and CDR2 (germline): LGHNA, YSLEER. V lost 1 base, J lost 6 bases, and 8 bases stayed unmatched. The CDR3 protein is CASSQGISGGPNEQFF. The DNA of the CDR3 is TGCGCCAGCAGCCAAGGTATTTCGGGAGGGCCCAATGAGCAGTTCTTC.

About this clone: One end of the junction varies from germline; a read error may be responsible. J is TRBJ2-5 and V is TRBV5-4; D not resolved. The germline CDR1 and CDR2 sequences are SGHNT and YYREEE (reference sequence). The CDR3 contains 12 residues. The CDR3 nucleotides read TGTGCCGGCAGCGACCAAGAAGAGACCCAGTACTTC. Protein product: CAGSDQEETQYF.

The CDR3 spells CAASGAGGNTIYF. CDR3 sequence (DNA): TGTGCTGCCTCAGGGGCCGGAGGAAACACCATATATTTT. The chain couples TRBV30 to TRBJ1-3; tentatively, D is TRBD1 (6 bases). This CDR3 comprises 13 residues. From germline, CDR1 is GTSNPN and CDR2 SVGIG (reference sequence).

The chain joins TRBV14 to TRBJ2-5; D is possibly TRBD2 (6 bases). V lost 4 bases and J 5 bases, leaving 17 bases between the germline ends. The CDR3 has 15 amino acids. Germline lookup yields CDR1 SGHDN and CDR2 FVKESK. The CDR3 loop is CASSRLSGERETQYF. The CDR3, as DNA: TGTGCCAGCAGCCGCCTCTCGGGAGAGCGGGAGACCCAGTACTTC.

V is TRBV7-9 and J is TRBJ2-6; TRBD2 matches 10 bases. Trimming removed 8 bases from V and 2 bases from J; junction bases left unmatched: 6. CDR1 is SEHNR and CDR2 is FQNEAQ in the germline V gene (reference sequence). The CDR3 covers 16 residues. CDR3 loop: CASLSGRFPGANVLTF. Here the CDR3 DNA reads TGTGCCAGCCTTAGCGGGAGGTTCCCTGGGGCCAACGTCCTGACTTTC. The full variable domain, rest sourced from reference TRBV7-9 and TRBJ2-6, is DTGVSQNPRHKITKRGQNVTFRCDPISEHNRLYWYRQTLGQGPEFLTYFQNEAQLEKSRLLSDRFSAERPKGSFSTLEIQRTEQGDSAMYLCASLSGRFPGANVLTFGAGSRLTVL.